This TCR beta chain was identified in a study of cytomegalovirus exposure and HLA in healthy donors. General study results and limits: The likely explanation for a cluster of highly shared sequence variants was sequencing artifact.

Points on this clone: The antigen remains unidentified.

The germline V gene encodes CDR1 SQVTM and CDR2 ANQGSEA. The CDR3 covers 14 residues. V lost 4 bases, J lost 4 bases, and 8 bases stayed unmatched. Vbeta (60) and Jbeta (13) primers were used in the PCR. Using immunoSEQ multiplex PCR, the repertoire was profiled, and TCRdb retains in-frame clones only, with some absent. The sample yields 120,000 or so clones, around 80% seen once. This chain joins TRBV29-1 and TRBJ2-7, with 9 nucleotides matching TRBD2. Sequenced: PBMCs. The origin of this receptor is a man aged 30 to 45 in good health and CMV-seropositive. The CDR3 spells CSVGRGRVMYEQYF. The DNA for the CDR3 is TGCAGCGTTGGTCGCGGGAGGGTAATGTACGAGCAGTACTTC.